These 31 T cell receptor beta chains were all obtained from the same sample, sequenced in a study of T cells in Graves' hyperthyroidism and ophthalmopathy. Researchers amplified the TCR beta CDR3 regions from RNA transcripts. In the first-round RT-PCR of the TCR CDR3, the HTBI primer set was used. TCRdb fed the multiplex PCR reads into MiXCR, producing one record per CDR3 protein. The table shows 340,000 or so distinct CDR3 sequences, with approximately 17% occurring only once. The sample comprised blood. The receptors come from a man aged 30 to 39 with Graves' hyperthyroidism.

This clonotype was seen many times. This chain joins TRBV7-8 and TRBJ2-5; 14 bases match TRBD2. Germline lookup yields CDR1 SGHVS and CDR2 FQNEAQ. This CDR3 comprises 18 residues. With V trimmed by 2 bases and J by 4 bases, 9 bases remained unmatched. CDR3 residues: CASSLMGLAGEWAETQYF. In nucleotides, the CDR3 is TGTGCCAGCAGCTTAATGGGACTAGCGGGAGAATGGGCAGAGACCCAGTACTTC.

This clonotype has a handful of counts. This chain connects TRBV29-1 to TRBJ1-3, with D possibly TRBD1 on 5 matching bases. Germline values: CDR1 SQVTM, CDR2 ANQGSEA. Trimming shortened V by 5 bases and J by 4 bases, and 9 bases separated the two germline ends. There are 12 residues in the CDR3. CDR3 region: CSVIEGGNTIYF. The CDR3 coding sequence is TGCAGCGTTATTGAGGGGGGAAACACCATATATTTT.

This clonotype was recorded a few times. The gene calls are TRBV28 and TRBJ1-4; D unclear. Germline V CDR1 and CDR2: MDHEN, SYDVKM. The CDR3 is 13 amino acids. Trimming stripped 2 bases from V and 4 bases from J, with 5 bases between. CDR3 loop: CASSLGVNEKLFF. CDR3 nucleotide sequence: TGTGCCAGCAGTTTAGGGGTTAATGAAAAACTGTTTTTT.

With respect to this clonotype: A read error is possible here, since a much larger clone lies one base away. The CDR3 DNA is TGTGCCAGCCGAGGGGGTCAGGGGATAAACCATGGCTACACCTTC. Translating it yields CASRGGQGINHGYTF. The genes are TRBV2 and TRBJ1-2; D is possibly TRBD1 (6 bases). CDR1 and CDR2 (germline): SNHLY, FYNNEI. This CDR3 comprises 15 residues. V lost 8 bases and J lost 6, with 22 bases in between.

V usage is TRBV12-3 or TRBV12-4 and J usage is TRBJ2-5; 9 bases map to TRBD1. The CDR3 is 14 amino acids. The V gene end was trimmed by 5 bases and the J gene end by 4 bases; junction bases not matched to a gene: 5. The DNA of the CDR3 is TGTGCCAGCAGTCGCGGGACAGGGCCAGAGACCCAGTACTTC. Its protein product is CASSRGTGPETQYF.

This clonotype was seen a handful of times. The chain joins TRBV29-1 to TRBJ2-7; D is perhaps TRBD1 (6 bases). Between the trimmed V and J ends, which lost 2 bases and 5 bases, there was a span of 10 bases. CDR1 SQVTM and CDR2 ANQGSEA come from the germline V gene. The CDR3 runs to 12 residues. This chain's CDR3 is CSVELQGNEQYF. DNA of the CDR3: TGCAGCGTTGAACTACAGGGTAACGAGCAGTACTTC.

This clonotype occurred many times. J is TRBJ2-1 and V is TRBV19; TRBD2 matches at 9 bases. The CDR3 consists of 13 residues. V lost 5 bases and J lost 13; bases outside the gene matches: 9. In germline, CDR1 is LNHDA, CDR2 SQIVND (reference sequence). The CDR3 nucleotides are TGTGCCAGTAGTGGAAGGAAGCGGGAGGCCCAGTTCTTC. It specifies CASSGRKREAQFF.

This clonotype was seen at least ten times. The V and J genes are TRBV7-9 and TRBJ2-5, with unresolved D. From germline, CDR1 is SEHNR and CDR2 FQNEAQ (reference sequence). This CDR3 spans 12 amino acids. Between the trimmed V and J ends, which lost 5 bases and 0 bases, there was a span of 4 bases. The CDR3 loop is CASSRDQETQYF. The CDR3 DNA follows: TGTGCCAGCAGCCGGGACCAAGAGACCCAGTACTTC.

The J gene is TRBJ2-1, the V gene TRBV11-2; no clear D. The ends were cut back, 5 bases at V and 9 bases at J, with 14 bases in the middle. Germline V CDR1 and CDR2: SGHAT, FQNNGV. The CDR3 has 13 residues. The CDR3 spells CASSSRPALEQFF. The CDR3 bases are TGTGCCAGCAGCAGTCGACCGGCTCTTGAGCAGTTCTTC.

This clonotype has only a few counts. The chain has TRBV10-3 and TRBJ2-7; 7 bases line up with TRBD1. V gave up 3 bases and J gave up 5 bases; unmatched junction bases: 4. The CDR3 is 13 amino acids. The germline V gene encodes CDR1 ENHRY and CDR2 SYGVKD. CDR3 loop: CAISDGQGDEQYF. As DNA, the CDR3 is TGTGCCATCAGTGATGGGCAGGGGGACGAGCAGTACTTC.

This clonotype was seen ten or more times. The chain carries TRBV11-1 and TRBJ1-4; no definite D call. V was trimmed by 5 bases and J by 3 bases, leaving 10 bases between them. Germline V CDR1 and CDR2: SGHAT, FQDESV (reference sequence). This CDR3 has 14 amino acids. In DNA, the CDR3 is TGTGCCAGCAGCACGGACGGCGCTAATGAAAAACTGTTTTTT. It specifies CASSTDGANEKLFF.

This clonotype turned up a few times. This chain links TRBV7-8 with TRBJ2-3; TRBD2 agrees at 7 bases. V shed 5 bases and J 2 bases; nucleotides not matched to a gene: 10. CDR1 is SGHVS and CDR2 is FQNEAQ in the germline V gene. The CDR3 loop spans 16 amino acids. The chain's CDR3 is CASSPVAGVVTDTQYF. For the CDR3, the DNA is TGTGCCAGCAGCCCCGTGGCGGGAGTTGTCACAGATACGCAGTATTTT.

The sample holds many counts of this clonotype. The CDR3 nucleotides read TGCAGTGCTAAAGGTCTAAGCGGAGATGACAATGAGCAGTTCTTC. Protein: CSAKGLSGDDNEQFF. The V and J genes are TRBV20-1 and TRBJ2-1; tentative D call: TRBD2 (5 bases). CDR1 DFQATT and CDR2 SNEGSKA come from the germline V gene (reference sequence). The ends were cut back, 4 bases at V and 5 bases at J, with 18 bases in the middle. This CDR3 contains 15 residues.

This clonotype was counted ten times or more. V usage is TRBV28 and J usage is TRBJ2-3; D is undetermined. V was shortened by 4 bases and J by 4 bases, with 9 bases between the two germline ends. In germline, CDR1 is MDHEN, CDR2 SYDVKM. The CDR3 is made up of 13 amino acids. CDR3: CASSSRQADTQYF. In DNA form, the CDR3 reads TGTGCCAGCAGTTCGCGCCAGGCAGATACGCAGTATTTT.

In its sample, this clonotype was seen many times. This chain links TRBV2 with TRBJ2-3; 10 bases align to TRBD2. Looked up from germline, CDR1 is SNHLY and CDR2 is FYNNEI. The CDR3 has 15 residues. V trimming: 4 bases; J trimming: 4 bases; junction bases outside the gene matches: 5. The CDR3 here is CASSGTSGVPDTQYF. The CDR3 nucleotides read TGTGCCAGCAGTGGGACTAGCGGTGTCCCAGATACGCAGTATTTT.

This clonotype was seen more than once but under ten times. The chain uses TRBV20-1 and TRBJ2-3; D may be TRBD2 (5 bases). CDR3 length equals 12 residues. The germline gives CDR1 DFQATT, CDR2 SNEGSKA (reference sequence). Between the trimmed V and J ends, which lost 5 bases and 4 bases, there was a span of 10 bases. The CDR3 nucleotides read TGCAGTGCTCGTAGCGAGGCAGATACGCAGTATTTT. This encodes CSARSEADTQYF.

CDR3 sequence: CASSLEGGPEAFF. In nucleotides, the CDR3 is TGTGCCAGCAGTCTTGAGGGAGGTCCTGAAGCTTTCTTT. This chain connects TRBV9 to TRBJ1-1; D is undetermined. The CDR3 is 13 residues long. Trimming shortened V by 5 bases and J by 6 bases, and 14 bases separated the two germline ends. The V gene's germline CDR1 is SGDLS and CDR2 YYNGEE.

This clonotype has just a few counts. The chain couples TRBV9 to TRBJ2-3; D unclear. The CDR3 totals 16 residues. From germline, CDR1 is SGDLS and CDR2 YYNGEE. The ends were cut back, 0 bases at V and 2 bases at J, with 13 bases in the middle. The CDR3 reads CASSVEGWGITDTQYF. The CDR3 region has the DNA TGTGCCAGCAGCGTAGAAGGGTGGGGTATCACAGATACGCAGTATTTT.

In this sample, this clonotype turned up many times. The J gene is TRBJ2-2, the V gene TRBV5-5; 10 bases align to TRBD2. CDR1 and CDR2 from the germline V gene are SGHKS and YYEKEE (reference sequence). The V and J ends lost 4 bases and 4 bases, in that order; junction bases with no gene match: 4. The CDR3 is made up of 15 amino acids. The CDR3 loop is CASSPGLAVTGELFF. In nucleotides, the CDR3 is TGTGCCAGCAGCCCTGGACTAGCGGTCACCGGGGAGCTGTTTTTT.

The gene calls are TRBV4-1 and TRBJ1-2, with 8 bases fitting TRBD1. The CDR3 has 17 amino acids. Germline V CDR1 and CDR2: MGHRA, YSYEKL. The junction had 16 bases not matched to a gene; V was cut back by 2 bases and J by 8 bases. The CDR3: CASSQLRTGYEAEGYTF. The DNA for the CDR3 is TGCGCCAGCAGCCAACTCAGGACAGGGTATGAAGCTGAGGGCTACACCTTC.

This clonotype has ten or more counts. This chain connects TRBV27 to TRBJ1-1; possible D gene TRBD1, 5 bases. The CDR3 spans 13 residues. Trimming took off 3 bases at V and 3 bases at J, with 8 bases between the two ends. Germline CDR1 is MNHEY and CDR2 is SMNVEV (reference sequence). The CDR3 reads CASSFREHTEAFF. In DNA, the CDR3 is TGTGCCAGCAGTTTCAGGGAGCACACTGAAGCTTTCTTT.

This clonotype was detected a few times. The CDR3, as DNA: TGTGCCAGCAGCTTGGTGCAGGGGGCAAAAGAGACCCAGTACTTC. Translation gives CASSLVQGAKETQYF. This sequence joins TRBV5-6 and TRBJ2-5, with 8 bases lining up with TRBD1. After removal of 0 bases from V and 3 bases from J, the junction contained 4 bases not matched to a gene. Germline loops: CDR1 SGHDT, CDR2 YYEEEE. The CDR3 consists of 15 residues. Full variable domain (missing parts from reference TRBV5-6 and TRBJ2-5): DAGVTQSPTHLIKTRGQQVTLRCSPKSGHDTVSWYQQALGQGPQFIFQYYEEEERQRGNFPDRFSGHQFPNYSSELNVNALLLGDSALYLCASSLVQGAKETQYFGPGTRLLVL.

This clonotype was found many times. The V and J genes are TRBV5-8 and TRBJ2-7, with TRBD2 as a possible D gene (6 bases). This CDR3 is 12 amino acids long. CDR1 is SGHTS, CDR2 YDEGEE, per germline. Between the trimmed V and J ends, which lost 5 bases and 6 bases, there was a span of 12 bases. CDR3 loop: CASSPGVLEQYF. As DNA, the CDR3 is TGTGCCAGCAGTCCGGGGGTCCTCGAGCAGTACTTC. The whole variable domain, filled in from reference TRBV5-8 and TRBJ2-7, reads EAGVTQSPTHLIKTRGQQATLRCSPISGHTSVYWYQQALGLGLQFLLWYDEGEERNRGNFPPRFSGRQFPNYSSELNVNALELEDSALYLCASSPGVLEQYFGPGTRLTVT.

This clonotype was observed many times. V is TRBV5-1 and J is TRBJ1-1; 9 bases are shared with TRBD1. There are 16 residues in the CDR3. Germline V CDR1 and CDR2: SGHRS, YFSETQ. The V segment lost 1 base and the J segment 4 bases; nucleotides outside the gene matches: 8. CDR3 in amino acids: CASSLKPTGGPTEAFF. The CDR3 coding sequence is TGCGCCAGCAGCTTGAAACCTACAGGGGGCCCCACTGAAGCTTTCTTT.

The sample holds many counts of this clonotype. The rearrangement joins TRBV7-2 to TRBJ2-3; D is uncertain. The CDR3 sequence is 15 residues long. The V and J ends lost 1 base and 3 bases respectively, with 11 bases between them. Germline CDR1 SGHTA, CDR2 FQGNSA. The CDR3 bases are TGTGCCAGCAGCTTAGTTACTATTCGGACAGATACGCAGTATTTT. It encodes CASSLVTIRTDTQYF.

This clonotype came up many times. The rearrangement uses TRBV2 and TRBJ1-4; D is unclear. The CDR3 has 13 amino acids. V shed 1 base and J shed 4 bases, with 4 bases lying between them. CDR1 SNHLY and CDR2 FYNNEI come from the germline V gene. CDR3 coding DNA: TGTGCCAGCAGTGAAGAAAGTAATGAAAAACTGTTTTTT. As protein: CASSEESNEKLFF.

Ten or more counts support this clonotype. The chain employs TRBV28 and TRBJ1-5; D is ambiguous. The V gene's germline CDR1 is MDHEN and CDR2 SYDVKM. This CDR3 spans 14 amino acids. Between the trimmed V and J ends, which lost 2 bases and 9 bases, there was a span of 14 bases. CDR3 in DNA: TGTGCCAGCAGTTTAGTTGGGAGGGATTTGCCCCAGCATTTT. Its translation: CASSLVGRDLPQHF.

This clonotype has ten or more counts. In DNA form, the CDR3 reads TGTGCCAGTAGTCCTTCGACAGCCTCCAACTATGGCTACACCTTC. Translating gives CASSPSTASNYGYTF. The rearrangement uses TRBV19 and TRBJ1-2; D possibly corresponds to TRBD1 (5 bases). Trimming took off 5 bases at V and 2 bases at J, with 15 bases between the two ends. In germline, CDR1 is LNHDA, CDR2 SQIVND (reference sequence). This CDR3 contains 15 residues.

V is TRBV10-2 and J is TRBJ2-1; possible D gene TRBD1, 7 bases. Germline values: CDR1 WSHSY, CDR2 SAAADI. V shed 0 bases and J shed 4 bases, with 13 bases lying between them. The CDR3 runs 16 residues. As DNA, the CDR3 is TGCGCCAGCAGTGAGTCGGGGCAGGGGGGTTACAATGAGCAGTTCTTC. It encodes CASSESGQGGYNEQFF.

The chain has TRBV28 and TRBJ2-1; the D is unclear. This CDR3 has 14 residues. The V and J ends lost 8 bases and 5 bases respectively, with 16 bases between them. Germline V gene sequence: CDR1 MDHEN, CDR2 SYDVKM. In DNA form, the CDR3 reads TGTGCCAGCGGAGTTGATTCGTCGGACAATGAGCAGTTCTTC. Amino acid sequence: CASGVDSSDNEQFF.

This clonotype was found once. The rearrangement joins TRBV2 to TRBJ2-7; D might be TRBD1 (5 bases). The CDR3 runs to 17 residues. Trimming left V 0 bases short and J 4 bases short, with 19 bases between. Germline CDR1 SNHLY, CDR2 FYNNEI. DNA of the CDR3: TGTGCCAGCAGTGAAGCGGTCCCGGGCAGGGTGGGGTACGAGCAGTACTTC. As protein: CASSEAVPGRVGYEQYF.